Each of the 13 T cell receptor beta chains below was sequenced from the same sample in a study of blood T cell repertoires in COVID-19. Only in-frame clones appear in the TCRdb table, and some are missing; sequencing was by immunoSEQ multiplex PCR. This table has some 90,000 clones, 80% appearing once. Sequencing input: peripheral blood. The receptor source for this set is a human donor in a cohort sampled during active COVID-19.

The V gene is TRBV12-3 or TRBV12-4, the J gene TRBJ1-3; D is ambiguous. The CDR3 sequence is 11 residues long. V was cut by 6 bases and J by 5 bases, with 5 bases left in between. The CDR3 here is CASSSRNTIYF. The CDR3 nucleotides read TGTGCCAGCAGCAGTCGAAACACCATATATTTT.

This chain joins TRBV5-5 and TRBJ1-2, with 7 nucleotides matching TRBD1. Looked up from germline, CDR1 is SGHKS and CDR2 is YYEKEE (reference sequence). This CDR3 has 15 residues. The ends lost 0 bases at V and 3 bases at J; junction bases unmatched: 5. CDR3 protein: CASSLGEGQDYGYTF. As DNA, the CDR3 is TGTGCCAGCAGCTTGGGCGAAGGACAGGACTATGGCTACACCTTC.

The CDR3 nucleotides read TGTGCCACCAGTGATACTTGGGGAGGTAGGGGATTCACCTACGAGCAGTACTTC. This sequence encodes CATSDTWGGRGFTYEQYF. The gene calls are TRBV24-1 and TRBJ2-7, with D possibly matching TRBD2 (6 bases). The CDR3 runs 18 residues. CDR1 is KGHDR and CDR2 is SFDVKD in the germline V gene. Trimming cost V 3 bases and J 2 bases, with 22 bases left between them.

The chain uses TRBV19 and TRBJ2-7; no definite D call. V shed 5 bases and J shed 2 bases, with 10 bases lying between them. Per the germline V gene, CDR1 is LNHDA and CDR2 is SQIVND (reference sequence). CDR3 size: 13 residues. The CDR3 spells CASSYTRAYEQYF. In DNA, the CDR3 is TGTGCCAGTAGTTACACACGGGCCTACGAGCAGTACTTC. The whole variable domain, filled in from reference TRBV19 and TRBJ2-7, reads DGGITQSPKYLFRKEGQNVTLSCEQNLNHDAMYWYRQDPGQGLRLIYYSQIVNDFQKGDIAEGYSVSREKKESFPLTVTSAQKNPTAFYLCASSYTRAYEQYFGPGTRLTVT.

The chain uses TRBV5-1 and TRBJ2-1; 8 bases line up with TRBD1. CDR1 is SGHRS and CDR2 is YFSETQ in the germline V gene. There are 12 residues in the CDR3. The trim removed 4 bases at V and 8 bases at J, leaving 2 bases unmatched. The CDR3 DNA is TGCGCCAGCAGCCTACAGGGGGATGAGCAGTTCTTC. Its translation is CASSLQGDEQFF.

Written as DNA, the CDR3 is TGTGCCAGCAGCGTAGCGGCGAACACCGGGGAGCTGTTTTTT. It yields the protein CASSVAANTGELFF. The chain has TRBV9 and TRBJ2-2; D is undetermined. The CDR3 spans 14 residues. V lost 0 bases and J 0 bases, leaving 3 bases between the germline ends. Germline-derived CDR1 and CDR2 are SGDLS and YYNGEE. The complete variable domain, with remaining parts taken from reference TRBV9 and TRBJ2-2, reads DSGVTQTPKHLITATGQRVTLRCSPRSGDLSVYWYQQSLDQGLQFLIQYYNGEERAKGNILERFSAQQFPDLHSELNLSSLELGDSALYFCASSVAANTGELFFGEGSRLTVL.

The chain links TRBV5-1 to TRBJ1-6, with 9 bases identical to TRBD1. Germline lookup yields CDR1 SGHRS and CDR2 YFSETQ. The CDR3 has 14 amino acids. Trimming at V came to 2 bases and at J to 10 bases, leaving 4 bases not matched to a gene. CDR3 nucleotides: TGCGCCAGCAGCTTCTGGGACAGGGACTCACCCCTCCACTTT. Its translation is CASSFWDRDSPLHF.

This clone came up many times. The chain employs TRBV19 and TRBJ1-5, with D possibly being TRBD1 (6 bases). Deletions cut 7 bases from V and 1 base from J, with 11 bases between. Germline CDR1 is LNHDA and CDR2 is SQIVND (reference sequence). CDR3 length equals 14 residues. Here the CDR3 reads CASNDRRSNQPQHF. The CDR3 DNA reads TGTGCCAGTAACGACAGGAGGAGCAATCAGCCCCAGCATTTT.

A word on this clone: In the same sample, other DNA sequences code for this CDR3. The rearrangement joins TRBV9 to TRBJ2-7; 8 bases fit TRBD2. The J segment lost 2 bases and the V segment lost 0 bases, leaving 4 bases of the junction unmatched. Germline V gene lookup returns CDR1 SGDLS and CDR2 YYNGEE. This CDR3 is 15 amino acids long. Here the CDR3 DNA reads TGTGCCAGCAGCGTAGGGCTAGCGGGTGCCTACGAGCAGTACTTC. Translating gives CASSVGLAGAYEQYF.

The gene calls are TRBV11-2 and TRBJ1-6; TRBD1 aligns across 12 bases. The CDR3 sequence is 14 residues long. CDR1 SGHAT and CDR2 FQNNGV come from the germline V gene. Trimming cost V 5 bases and J 15 bases; bases outside gene matches: 8. The CDR3 nucleotides are TGTGCCAGCAGCCCCGGGACAGGGGGCCGGCTCCTCCACTTT. Residues: CASSPGTGGRLLHF. The whole variable domain, filled in from reference TRBV11-2 and TRBJ1-6, reads EAGVAQSPRYKIIEKRQSVAFWCNPISGHATLYWYQQILGQGPKLLIQFQNNGVVDDSQLPKDRFSAERLKGVDSTLKIQPAKLEDSAVYLCASSPGTGGRLLHFGNGTRLTVT.

This clone was seen a few times. V gene TRBV12-3 or TRBV12-4 combines with J gene TRBJ1-2; perhaps TRBD1 as D (5 bases). Trimming took 5 bases from V and 1 from J, leaving 8 bases between them. There are 13 residues in the CDR3. In DNA form, the CDR3 reads TGTGCCAGCAGTGGCGACAGTAACTATGGCTACACCTTC. As protein: CASSGDSNYGYTF.

The CDR3 is CASSSRDSPPLYEQYF. CDR3 nucleotides: TGTGCCAGCAGCTCTAGGGACAGTCCGCCCCTCTACGAGCAGTACTTC. V usage is TRBV7-8 and J usage is TRBJ2-7; 7 bases are shared with TRBD1. Trimming removed 4 bases from V and 3 bases from J; junction bases left unmatched: 12. Per the germline V gene, CDR1 is SGHVS and CDR2 is FQNEAQ. CDR3 length: 16 amino acids. The full variable domain, with the rest looked up from reference TRBV7-8 and TRBJ2-7, is GAGVSQSPRYKVAKRGQDVALRCDPISGHVSLFWYQQALGQGPEFLTYFQNEAQLDKSGLPSDRFFAERPEGSVSTLKIQRTQQEDSAVYLCASSSRDSPPLYEQYFGPGTRLTVT.

The chain links TRBV6-5 to TRBJ2-5, with 10 positions matching TRBD1. In germline, CDR1 is MNHEY, CDR2 SVGAGI. The CDR3 contains 15 residues. J lost 4 bases, V lost 6 bases, and 8 bases had no gene match. CDR3 loop: CASSTGTGVAETQYF. The CDR3 region has the DNA TGTGCCAGCAGCACCGGGACAGGGGTCGCAGAGACCCAGTACTTC.